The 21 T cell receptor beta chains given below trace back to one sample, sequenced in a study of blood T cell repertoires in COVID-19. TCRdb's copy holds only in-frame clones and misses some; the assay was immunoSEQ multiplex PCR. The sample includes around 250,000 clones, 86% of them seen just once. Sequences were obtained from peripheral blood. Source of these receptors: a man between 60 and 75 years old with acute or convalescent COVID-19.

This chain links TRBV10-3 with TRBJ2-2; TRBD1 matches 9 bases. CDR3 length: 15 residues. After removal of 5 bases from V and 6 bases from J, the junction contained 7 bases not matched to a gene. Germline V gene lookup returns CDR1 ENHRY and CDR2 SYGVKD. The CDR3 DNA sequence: TGTGCCATCAGTTTGGGGACAGGGCAGGCCGGGGAGCTGTTTTTT. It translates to CAISLGTGQAGELFF.

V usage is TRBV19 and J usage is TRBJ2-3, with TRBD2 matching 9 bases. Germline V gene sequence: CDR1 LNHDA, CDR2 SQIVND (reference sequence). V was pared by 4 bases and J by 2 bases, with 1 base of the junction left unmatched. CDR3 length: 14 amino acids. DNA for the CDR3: TGTGCCAGTAGTAGGACTAGCGACACAGATACGCAGTATTTT. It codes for CASSRTSDTDTQYF.

The CDR3 loop reads CASSTGTGISYEQYF. Written as DNA, the CDR3 is TGTGCCAGCAGCACTGGGACAGGAATCTCCTACGAGCAGTACTTC. V is TRBV9 and J is TRBJ2-7; 8 nucleotides align to TRBD1. The junction had 6 bases not matched to a gene; V was cut back by 4 bases and J by 0 bases. CDR1 is SGDLS, CDR2 YYNGEE, per germline. The CDR3 runs to 15 residues. The full variable domain, its missing parts supplied by reference TRBV9 and TRBJ2-7, is DSGVTQTPKHLITATGQRVTLRCSPRSGDLSVYWYQQSLDQGLQFLIQYYNGEERAKGNILERFSAQQFPDLHSELNLSSLELGDSALYFCASSTGTGISYEQYFGPGTRLTVT.

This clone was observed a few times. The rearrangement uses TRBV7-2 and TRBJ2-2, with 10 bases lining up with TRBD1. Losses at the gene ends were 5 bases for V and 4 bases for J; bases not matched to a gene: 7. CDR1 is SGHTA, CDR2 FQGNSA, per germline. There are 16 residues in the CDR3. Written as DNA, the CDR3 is TGTGCCAGCAGCCTTCGACAGGGGGCAGGCACCGGGGAGCTGTTTTTT. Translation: CASSLRQGAGTGELFF.

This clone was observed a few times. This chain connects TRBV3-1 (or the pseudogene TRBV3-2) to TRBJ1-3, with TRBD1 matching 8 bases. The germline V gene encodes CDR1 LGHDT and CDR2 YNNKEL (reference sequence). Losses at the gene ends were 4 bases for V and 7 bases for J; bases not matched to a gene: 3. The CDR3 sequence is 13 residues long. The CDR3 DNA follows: TGTGCCAGCAGCCGGGGACAGGCTAACACCATATATTTT. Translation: CASSRGQANTIYF.

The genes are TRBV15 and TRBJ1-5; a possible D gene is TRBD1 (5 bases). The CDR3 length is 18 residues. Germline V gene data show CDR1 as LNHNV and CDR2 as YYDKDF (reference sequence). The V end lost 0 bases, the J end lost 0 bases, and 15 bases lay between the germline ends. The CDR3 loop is CATSRDAIDRNSNQPQHF. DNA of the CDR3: TGTGCCACCAGCAGAGATGCTATCGACAGAAATAGCAATCAGCCCCAGCATTTT.

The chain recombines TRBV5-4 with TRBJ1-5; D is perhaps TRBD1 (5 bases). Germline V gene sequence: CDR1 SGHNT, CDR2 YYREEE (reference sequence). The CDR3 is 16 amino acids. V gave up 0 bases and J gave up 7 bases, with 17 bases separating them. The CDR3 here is CASSLGGQGNRQPQHF. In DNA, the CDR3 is TGTGCCAGCAGCTTGGGAGGTCAGGGAAACCGGCAGCCCCAGCATTTT.

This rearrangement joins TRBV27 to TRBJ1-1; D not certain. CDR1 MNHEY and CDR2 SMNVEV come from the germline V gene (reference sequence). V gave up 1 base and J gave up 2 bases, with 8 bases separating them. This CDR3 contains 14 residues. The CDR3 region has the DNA TGTGCCAGCAGTTTATGGGGAGGCAACACTGAAGCTTTCTTT. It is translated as CASSLWGGNTEAFF.

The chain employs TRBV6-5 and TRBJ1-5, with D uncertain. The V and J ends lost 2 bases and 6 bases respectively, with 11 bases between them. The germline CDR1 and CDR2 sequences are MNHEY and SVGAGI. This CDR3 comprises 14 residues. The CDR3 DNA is TGTGCCAGCAGTTACGTGAGAGATCTTCAGCCCCAGCATTTT. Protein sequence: CASSYVRDLQPQHF.

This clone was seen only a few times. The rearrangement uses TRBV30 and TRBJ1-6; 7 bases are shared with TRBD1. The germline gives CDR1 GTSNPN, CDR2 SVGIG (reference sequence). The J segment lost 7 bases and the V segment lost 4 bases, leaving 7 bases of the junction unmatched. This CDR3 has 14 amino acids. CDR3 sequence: CAWTLGGANSPLHF. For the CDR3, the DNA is TGTGCCTGGACGCTAGGGGGCGCGAATTCACCCCTCCACTTT.

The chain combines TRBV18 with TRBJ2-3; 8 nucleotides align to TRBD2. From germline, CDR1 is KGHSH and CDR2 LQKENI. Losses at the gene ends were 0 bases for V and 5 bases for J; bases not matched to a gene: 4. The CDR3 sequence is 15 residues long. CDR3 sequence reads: CASSPPGLVRDTQYF. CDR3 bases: TGTGCCAGCTCACCACCGGGACTAGTAAGAGATACGCAGTATTTT.

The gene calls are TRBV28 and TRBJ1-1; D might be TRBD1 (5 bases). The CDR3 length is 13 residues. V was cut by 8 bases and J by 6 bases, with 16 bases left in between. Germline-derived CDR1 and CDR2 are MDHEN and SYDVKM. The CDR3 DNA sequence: TGTGCCAGCCTTAACGGGGGAGGAGCTGAAGCTTTCTTT. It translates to CASLNGGGAEAFF.

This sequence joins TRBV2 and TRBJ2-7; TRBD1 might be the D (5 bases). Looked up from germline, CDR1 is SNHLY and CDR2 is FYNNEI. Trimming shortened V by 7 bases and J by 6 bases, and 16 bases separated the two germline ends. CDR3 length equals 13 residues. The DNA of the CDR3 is TGTGCCAGCACTTGGTCCCTCCAGGGCGAGCAGTACTTC. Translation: CASTWSLQGEQYF.

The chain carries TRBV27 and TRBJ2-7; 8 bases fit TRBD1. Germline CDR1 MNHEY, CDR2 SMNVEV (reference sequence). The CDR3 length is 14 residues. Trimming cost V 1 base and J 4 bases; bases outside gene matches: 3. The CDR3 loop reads CASSLYRGDYEQYF. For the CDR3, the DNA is TGTGCCAGCAGTTTATACAGGGGGGATTACGAGCAGTACTTC.

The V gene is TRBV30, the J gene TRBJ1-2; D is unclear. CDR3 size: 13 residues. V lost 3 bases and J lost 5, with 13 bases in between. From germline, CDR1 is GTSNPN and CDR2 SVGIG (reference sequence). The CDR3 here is CAWRFSEAYGYTF. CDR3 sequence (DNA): TGTGCCTGGAGATTTTCGGAGGCATATGGCTACACCTTC.

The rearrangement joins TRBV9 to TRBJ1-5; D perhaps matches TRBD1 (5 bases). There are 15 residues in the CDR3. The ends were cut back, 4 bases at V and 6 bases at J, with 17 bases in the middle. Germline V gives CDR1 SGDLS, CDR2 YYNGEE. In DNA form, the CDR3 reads TGTGCCAGCAGCCATGGGGCCACTTTGGGTCAGCCCCAGCATTTT. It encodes CASSHGATLGQPQHF. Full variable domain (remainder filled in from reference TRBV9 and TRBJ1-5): DSGVTQTPKHLITATGQRVTLRCSPRSGDLSVYWYQQSLDQGLQFLIQYYNGEERAKGNILERFSAQQFPDLHSELNLSSLELGDSALYFCASSHGATLGQPQHFGDGTRLSIL.

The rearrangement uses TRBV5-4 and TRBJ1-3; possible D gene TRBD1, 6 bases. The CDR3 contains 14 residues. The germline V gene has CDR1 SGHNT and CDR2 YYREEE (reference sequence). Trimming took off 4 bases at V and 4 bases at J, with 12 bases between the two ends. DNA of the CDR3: TGTGCCAGCAGCGTTGACAGGAGGGGAAACACCATATATTTT. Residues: CASSVDRRGNTIYF.

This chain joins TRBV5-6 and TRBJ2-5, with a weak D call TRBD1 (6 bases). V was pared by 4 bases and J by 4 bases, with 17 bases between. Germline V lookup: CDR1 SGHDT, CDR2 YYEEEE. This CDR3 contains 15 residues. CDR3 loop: CASSPQGRNGETQYF. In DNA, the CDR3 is TGTGCCAGCAGCCCACAGGGTAGGAATGGAGAGACCCAGTACTTC.

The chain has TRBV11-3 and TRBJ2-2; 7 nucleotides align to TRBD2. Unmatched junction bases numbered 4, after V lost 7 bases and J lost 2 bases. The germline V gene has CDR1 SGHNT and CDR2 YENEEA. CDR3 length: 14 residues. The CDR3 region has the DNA TGTGCCAGCATGGAGGGACTAAACACCGGGGAGCTGTTTTTT. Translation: CASMEGLNTGELFF.

CDR3 sequence (DNA): TGTGCCAGCAGCTTATTACAGGGGAACTATGGCTACACCTTC. It specifies CASSLLQGNYGYTF. The rearrangement joins TRBV7-6 to TRBJ1-2; the match to TRBD1 covers 7 bases. CDR3 length: 14 amino acids. CDR1 is SGHVS and CDR2 is FNYEAQ in the germline V gene. With V trimmed by 2 bases and J by 2 bases, 2 bases remained unmatched.

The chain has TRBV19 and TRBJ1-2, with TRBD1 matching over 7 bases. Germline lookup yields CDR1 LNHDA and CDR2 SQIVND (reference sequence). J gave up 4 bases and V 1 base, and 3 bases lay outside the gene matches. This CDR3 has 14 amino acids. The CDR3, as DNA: TGTGCCAGTAGTATAGGGGACAGAATCTATGGCTACACCTTC. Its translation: CASSIGDRIYGYTF.